One TCR beta chain is described in this entry. This sample was included in a study of T cell changes during pregnancy in multiple sclerosis. Germline assignment: CDR1 SGHDT and CDR2 YYEEEE. This CDR3 is 13 amino acids long. V trimming: 1 base; J trimming: 6 bases; junction bases outside the gene matches: 2. Data came from immunoSEQ multiplex PCR; TCRdb stores just in-frame clones and leaves some out. The table lists approximately 13,000 clones, 85% to 90% of them singletons. The sample here was CD8+ T cells from peripheral blood mononuclear cells, taken after pregnancy. The chain links TRBV5-6 to TRBJ1-2, with 8 positions matching TRBD1. This receptor was obtained from a female donor in good health, enrolled as a control in a pregnancy study. Here the CDR3 reads CASSLQGADGYTF. CDR3 DNA: TGTGCCAGCAGCTTGCAGGGGGCTGATGGCTACACCTTC.